This T cell receptor (beta chain) was captured by sequencing in a study of cytomegalovirus exposure and HLA in healthy donors. The PCR made use of 60 Vbeta and 13 Jbeta primers. Assay used: immunoSEQ multiplex PCR; TCRdb lists only in-frame clones, some missing. Among some 160,000 clones listed, more than 65% were seen once. This clone was counted once. The CDR3 is 12 amino acids. CDR1 is SGDLS, CDR2 YYNGEE, per germline. Trimming removed 3 bases at V and 0 bases at J, with 4 bases between. The sequenced sample was PBMCs. The chain employs TRBV9 and TRBJ2-7; D ambiguous. This clonotype was obtained from a woman in her 30s in good health and CMV-seronegative. The CDR3: CASSASSYEQYF. Here the CDR3 DNA reads TGTGCCAGCAGCGCCAGCTCCTACGAGCAGTACTTC.